The next 32 T cell receptor beta chains were all read from a single sample in a study of T cells in tuberculosis. As to time point: new active TB diagnosis, blood taken before or within 7 days of starting treatment. Here immunoSEQ multiplex PCR was the method, and the copy in TCRdb shows in-frame clones only, minus some. This sample has about 30,000 clones, with about 90% found just once. The sequenced sample was PBMCs, obtained at tuberculosis diagnosis. All receptors come from an adult with tuberculosis.

The gene calls are TRBV5-8 and TRBJ2-7; 10 bases agree with TRBD1. CDR3 length: 14 residues. The germline V gene has CDR1 SGHTS and CDR2 YDEGEE. V was clipped by 3 bases and J by 2 bases; unmatched bases: 2. The CDR3 region has the DNA TGTGCCAGCAGCTCAGACAGGGGGCCCTACGAGCAGTACTTC. This codes for CASSSDRGPYEQYF. The variable domain in full, with the rest retrieved from reference TRBV5-8 and TRBJ2-7, is EAGVTQSPTHLIKTRGQQATLRCSPISGHTSVYWYQQALGLGLQFLLWYDEGEERNRGNFPPRFSGRQFPNYSSELNVNALELEDSALYLCASSSDRGPYEQYFGPGTRLTVT.

The chain has TRBV9 and TRBJ2-1; the match to TRBD2 covers 8 bases. This CDR3 comprises 21 residues. Germline CDR1 is SGDLS and CDR2 is YYNGEE. V lost 3 bases to trimming and J lost 6 bases; unmatched junction nucleotides: 26. The CDR3: CASSASGGLFRGLAETNEQFF. CDR3 nucleotide sequence: TGTGCCAGCAGCGCCTCGGGAGGGCTATTCCGCGGACTAGCCGAAACCAATGAGCAGTTCTTC.

The V call is TRBV7-3, the J call TRBJ2-2, with D tentatively TRBD1 (5 bases). With 5 bases removed from V and 5 bases from J, the gap between germline ends came to 15 bases. Germline V CDR1 and CDR2: SGHTA, FQGTGA. CDR3 length: 15 amino acids. CDR3: CASSHPRDRTGELFF. In nucleotides, the CDR3 is TGTGCCAGCAGCCACCCCAGGGATCGGACCGGGGAGCTGTTTTTT.

This chain joins TRBV5-1 and TRBJ2-7; the match to TRBD2 covers 13 bases. The CDR3 is 20 amino acids. CDR1 and CDR2 from the germline V gene are SGHRS and YFSETQ. J was trimmed by 1 base and V by 4 bases; bases with no gene match: 17. The CDR3 nucleotides read TGCGCCAGCAGCGACATTTTTAGACTAGCGGGGGGCAAACCGTCCTACGAGCAGTACTTC. It is translated as CASSDIFRLAGGKPSYEQYF.

V is TRBV21-1 and J is TRBJ2-7; the D segment call TRBD2 is taken from the table without a DNA check. TRBV21-1 is tagged as a pseudogene. The CDR3 is 14 amino acids. The CDR3, as DNA: TGTGCCAGCAGCAAACCTGCACTCTCCTACGAGCAGTACTTC. It translates to CASSKPALSYEQYF.

The J gene is TRBJ2-7, the V gene TRBV30; D unclear. Per the germline V gene, CDR1 is GTSNPN and CDR2 is SVGIG (reference sequence). V dropped 2 bases and J dropped 2 bases, with 10 bases sitting between them. CDR3 length: 13 amino acids. The CDR3 coding sequence is TGTGCCTGGAGTTCTGTCCGGGCCTACGAGCAGTACTTC. Protein product: CAWSSVRAYEQYF.

The V and J genes are TRBV28 and TRBJ2-2, with D maybe TRBD2 (5 bases). Germline loops: CDR1 MDHEN, CDR2 SYDVKM. The CDR3 loop spans 14 amino acids. The V and J ends lost 5 bases and 4 bases respectively, with 11 bases between them. CDR3 in DNA: TGTGCCAGCAGTGAGGGAGCTAGCACCGGGGAGCTGTTTTTT. Protein sequence: CASSEGASTGELFF. The complete variable domain, with remaining parts taken from reference TRBV28 and TRBJ2-2, reads DVKVTQSSRYLVKRTGEKVFLECVQDMDHENMFWYRQDPGLGLRLIYFSYDVKMKEKGDIPEGYSVSREKKERFSLILESASTNQTSMYLCASSEGASTGELFFGEGSRLTVL.

The chain joins TRBV7-8 to TRBJ1-5; D unclear. V lost 3 bases to trimming and J lost 0 bases, with 6 bases between them. The CDR3 contains 14 residues. CDR1 is SGHVS and CDR2 is FQNEAQ in the germline V gene. CDR3 in DNA: TGTGCCAGCAGCTTTGACTATAGCAATCAGCCCCAGCATTTT. Protein: CASSFDYSNQPQHF.

The CDR3 region is CASRQGASTF. The CDR3 DNA is TGTGCCAGCAGGCAGGGCGCGTCCACCTTC. This chain connects TRBV2 to TRBJ1-2; possible D gene TRBD1, 5 bases. The CDR3 has 10 amino acids. Germline lookup yields CDR1 SNHLY and CDR2 FYNNEI. The V and J ends lost 6 bases and 13 bases respectively, with 12 bases between them.

This clone has only one observation. The V gene is TRBV27, the J gene TRBJ2-7; TRBD1 agrees at 7 bases. V shed 3 bases and J 5 bases; nucleotides not matched to a gene: 7. The CDR3 totals 14 residues. The germline gives CDR1 MNHEY, CDR2 SMNVEV (reference sequence). CDR3 in DNA: TGTGCCAGCAGTTTCATAAGGGGGCTCGACGAGCAGTACTTC. It is translated as CASSFIRGLDEQYF.

The table lists this clone with a count of one. The rearrangement links TRBV5-1 to TRBJ1-2; D uncertain. The CDR3 covers 12 residues. Germline loops: CDR1 SGHRS, CDR2 YFSETQ. The V end lost 4 bases, the J end lost 8 bases, and 12 bases lay between the germline ends. CDR3 nucleotides: TGCGCCAGCAGCATCCCAGGCCGCGGCTACACCTTC. Amino acid sequence: CASSIPGRGYTF.

This chain connects TRBV15 to TRBJ2-2; D is perhaps TRBD1 (6 bases). Trimming removed 5 bases from V and 5 bases from J, with 18 bases in between. CDR3 length: 16 amino acids. Germline V lookup: CDR1 LNHNV, CDR2 YYDKDF (reference sequence). This chain's CDR3 is CATSGADRTATGELFF. DNA for the CDR3: TGTGCCACCAGCGGGGCGGACCGGACAGCTACCGGGGAGCTGTTTTTT.

The chain joins TRBV5-1 to TRBJ2-3; D possibly corresponds to TRBD1 (6 bases). Trimming removed 4 bases from V and 5 bases from J, with 14 bases in between. The V gene's germline CDR1 is SGHRS and CDR2 YFSETQ. CDR3 length: 14 amino acids. CDR3 loop: CASSLLGAGDTQYF. CDR3 coding DNA: TGCGCCAGCAGCCTCTTGGGGGCTGGAGATACGCAGTATTTT. Full variable domain (remainder filled in from reference TRBV5-1 and TRBJ2-3): KAGVTQTPRYLIKTRGQQVTLSCSPISGHRSVSWYQQTPGQGLQFLFEYFSETQRNKGNFPGRFSGRQFSNSRSEMNVSTLELGDSALYLCASSLLGAGDTQYFGPGTRLTVL.

The V gene is TRBV9, the J gene TRBJ2-2, with unresolved D. The CDR3 length is 12 residues. Germline V gene sequence: CDR1 SGDLS, CDR2 YYNGEE. V was pared by 0 bases and J by 8 bases, with 5 bases between. The CDR3 spells CASSVVRGELFF. CDR3 coding DNA: TGTGCCAGCAGCGTAGTCCGTGGGGAGCTGTTTTTT.

This clone was seen only once. The rearrangement joins TRBV2 to TRBJ2-3; 10 nucleotides agree with TRBD2. V dropped 6 bases and J dropped 5; count of bases not matched to a gene: 5. The germline V gene encodes CDR1 SNHLY and CDR2 FYNNEI. This CDR3 spans 14 amino acids. CDR3 residues: CASSLLAGGDTQYF. The CDR3 coding sequence is TGTGCCAGCAGCTTATTAGCGGGGGGAGATACGCAGTATTTT.

The chain combines TRBV5-6 with TRBJ1-5, with D tentatively TRBD1 (5 bases). This CDR3 is built from 15 residues. With 4 bases removed from V and 3 bases from J, the gap between germline ends came to 14 bases. Germline CDR1 SGHDT, CDR2 YYEEEE. The CDR3 loop reads CASSLGRQFNQPQHF. The CDR3 bases are TGTGCCAGCAGCCTGGGCCGACAGTTCAATCAGCCCCAGCATTTT.

Here the CDR3 reads CASRQSGSIGELFF. DNA of the CDR3: TGCGCCAGCAGGCAGTCAGGGTCTATCGGGGAGCTGTTTTTT. The chain couples TRBV4-3 to TRBJ2-2; D perhaps matches TRBD1 (5 bases). Germline-derived CDR1 and CDR2 are LGHNA and YSLEER. The CDR3 has 14 amino acids. V gave up 6 bases and J gave up 7 bases, with 15 bases separating them.

To note about this clone: Germline and junction disagree at one end, which may indicate a read error. The J gene is TRBJ1-2, the V gene TRBV9; D unclear. Germline V CDR1 and CDR2: SGDLS, YYNGEE. The CDR3 length is 8 residues. The chain's CDR3 is CASSPLSF. The CDR3, as DNA: TGTGCCAGCAGCCCTCTTTCCTTC. Full variable domain (outside the CDR3, taken from reference TRBV9 and TRBJ1-2): DSGVTQTPKHLITATGQRVTLRCSPRSGDLSVYWYQQSLDQGLQFLIQYYNGEERAKGNILERFSAQQFPDLHSELNLSSLELGDSALYFCASSPLSFGSGTRLTVV.

The V and J genes are TRBV6-1 and TRBJ1-4, with D maybe TRBD1 (5 bases). CDR3 size: 15 residues. Germline V gives CDR1 MNHNS, CDR2 SASEGT. V was trimmed by 6 bases and J by 7 bases, leaving 18 bases between them. Here the CDR3 reads CASRTTGLGGEKLFF. Written as DNA, the CDR3 is TGTGCCAGCAGAACAACAGGTTTGGGAGGTGAAAAACTGTTTTTT.

The gene calls are TRBV19 and TRBJ1-1; TRBD1 matches at 8 bases. V gave up 3 bases and J gave up 4 bases; unmatched junction bases: 4. This CDR3 spans 14 amino acids. Germline V gives CDR1 LNHDA, CDR2 SQIVND (reference sequence). The CDR3 is CASSIRGPGTEAFF. Here the CDR3 DNA reads TGTGCCAGTAGTATCAGGGGGCCAGGCACTGAAGCTTTCTTT.

The chain couples TRBV27 to TRBJ1-2, with D possibly TRBD1 on 6 matching bases. This CDR3 is built from 14 residues. In germline, CDR1 is MNHEY, CDR2 SMNVEV (reference sequence). Between the trimmed V and J ends, which lost 8 bases and 1 base, there was a span of 14 bases. The CDR3, as DNA: TGTGCCAGCGGGACCGGGACATATAACTATGGCTACACCTTC. Translated: CASGTGTYNYGYTF.

CDR3 sequence: CAGGTGYGYTF. The CDR3 region has the DNA TGTGCCGGTGGGACAGGGTATGGCTACACCTTC. The J gene is TRBJ1-2, the V gene TRBV2, with 9 nucleotides matching TRBD1. Trimming took 11 bases from V and 5 from J; bases not matched to a gene: 3. Germline-derived CDR1 and CDR2 are SNHLY and FYNNEI. This CDR3 is 11 amino acids long. Supplemented by reference TRBV2 and TRBJ1-2, the full variable domain reads EPEVTQTPSHQVTQMGQEVILRCVPISNHLYFYWYRQILGQKVEFLVSFYNNEISEKSEIFDDQFSVERPDGSNFTLKIRSTKLEDSAMYFCAGGTGYGYTFGSGTRLTVV.

This sequence joins TRBV5-6 and TRBJ1-4; tentative D call: TRBD1 (5 bases). Per germline, CDR1 SGHDT and CDR2 YYEEEE. This CDR3 is 11 amino acids long. Between the trimmed V and J ends, which lost 0 bases and 17 bases, there was a span of 11 bases. Written as DNA, the CDR3 is TGTGCCAGCAGCTTGGAAGGGGTCTCATTTTTT. Its protein product is CASSLEGVSFF.

This rearrangement joins TRBV9 to TRBJ1-1; 8 positions match TRBD1. Germline CDR1 reads SGDLS; CDR2 reads YYNGEE. After removal of 0 bases from V and 4 bases from J, the junction contained 8 bases not matched to a gene. This CDR3 contains 16 residues. CDR3 DNA: TGTGCCAGCAGCGTAGGGCTGGGGCAGGGGGCCACTGAAGCTTTCTTT. It yields the protein CASSVGLGQGATEAFF.

The genes are TRBV7-7 and TRBJ2-5; possibly TRBD1 for D (6 bases). V was shortened by 8 bases and J by 0 bases, with 13 bases between the two germline ends. Germline CDR1 reads SSHAT; CDR2 reads FNYEAQ (reference sequence). The CDR3 loop spans 14 amino acids. CDR3 amino acids: CASQPGTNQETQYF. As DNA, the CDR3 is TGTGCCAGCCAACCAGGGACAAACCAAGAGACCCAGTACTTC.

The J gene is TRBJ1-6, the V gene TRBV5-1, with D possibly TRBD1 on 6 matching bases. The CDR3 extends over 17 amino acids. Looked up from germline, CDR1 is SGHRS and CDR2 is YFSETQ. V gave up 4 bases and J gave up 0 bases, with 14 bases separating them. The CDR3 DNA reads TGCGCCAGCAGCACCCGGGACACTCTCTCCTATAATTCACCCCTCCACTTT. Amino acid sequence: CASSTRDTLSYNSPLHF.

This chain links TRBV6-5 with TRBJ1-1; D is uncertain. Germline loops: CDR1 MNHEY, CDR2 SVGAGI. The CDR3 sequence is 13 residues long. The ends were cut back, 6 bases at V and 3 bases at J, with 11 bases in the middle. This chain's CDR3 is CASRPSRDTEAFF. CDR3 sequence (DNA): TGTGCCAGCAGACCTTCCCGGGACACTGAAGCTTTCTTT.

This chain uses TRBV28 with TRBJ1-1; D is undetermined. This CDR3 region has 11 residues. V was shortened by 7 bases and J by 1 base, with 4 bases between the two germline ends. Germline values: CDR1 MDHEN, CDR2 SYDVKM. The CDR3 is CASTSNTEAFF. In nucleotides, the CDR3 is TGTGCCAGCACCTCGAACACTGAAGCTTTCTTT.

The chain employs TRBV6-1 and TRBJ1-2; a weak D match, TRBD1 (5 bases). Looked up from germline, CDR1 is MNHNS and CDR2 is SASEGT. V lost 2 bases, J lost 4 bases, and 5 bases lay in between. CDR3 length: 12 residues. This CDR3 reads CASSETGYGYTF. Here the CDR3 DNA reads TGTGCCAGCAGTGAAACAGGCTATGGCTACACCTTC.

The rearrangement joins TRBV18 to TRBJ2-3; 7 nucleotides line up with TRBD1. The trim removed 6 bases at V and 0 bases at J, leaving 6 bases unmatched. Looked up from germline, CDR1 is KGHSH and CDR2 is LQKENI. CDR3 length equals 15 residues. CDR3 DNA: TGTGCCAGCTCGCTCCGACAGGGTAGCACAGATACGCAGTATTTT. Protein: CASSLRQGSTDTQYF.

This chain uses TRBV6-5 with TRBJ2-2; D perhaps matches TRBD2 (7 bases). The ends were cut back, 2 bases at V and 3 bases at J, with 13 bases in the middle. There are 16 residues in the CDR3. Germline lookup yields CDR1 MNHEY and CDR2 SVGAGI. This CDR3 reads CASSYTGGQHTGELFF. The CDR3 DNA follows: TGTGCCAGCAGTTACACCGGGGGGCAGCACACCGGGGAGCTGTTTTTT.

This sequence joins TRBV6-5 and TRBJ2-5, with D hard to call. Germline V gene sequence: CDR1 MNHEY, CDR2 SVGAGI. This CDR3 spans 12 amino acids. Trimming pared 5 bases from V and 4 bases from J, leaving 8 bases between. DNA for the CDR3: TGTGCCAGCAGTCCCTCGAGAGAGACCCAGTACTTC. It encodes CASSPSRETQYF.